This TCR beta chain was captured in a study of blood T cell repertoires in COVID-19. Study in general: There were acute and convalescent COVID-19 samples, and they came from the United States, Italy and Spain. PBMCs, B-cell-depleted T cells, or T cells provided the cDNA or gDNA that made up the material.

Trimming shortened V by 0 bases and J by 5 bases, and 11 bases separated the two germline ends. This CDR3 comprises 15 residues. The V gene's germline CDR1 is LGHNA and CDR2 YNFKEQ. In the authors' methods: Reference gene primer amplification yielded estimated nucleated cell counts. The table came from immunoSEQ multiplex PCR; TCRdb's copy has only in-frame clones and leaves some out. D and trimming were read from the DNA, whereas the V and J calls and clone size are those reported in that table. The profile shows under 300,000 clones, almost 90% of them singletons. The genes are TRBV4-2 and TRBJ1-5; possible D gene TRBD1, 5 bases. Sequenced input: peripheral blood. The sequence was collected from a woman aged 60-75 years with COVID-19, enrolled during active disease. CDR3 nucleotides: TGTGCCAGCAGCCAAGACAGAACAGGTTATCAGCCCCAGCATTTT. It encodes CASSQDRTGYQPQHF.